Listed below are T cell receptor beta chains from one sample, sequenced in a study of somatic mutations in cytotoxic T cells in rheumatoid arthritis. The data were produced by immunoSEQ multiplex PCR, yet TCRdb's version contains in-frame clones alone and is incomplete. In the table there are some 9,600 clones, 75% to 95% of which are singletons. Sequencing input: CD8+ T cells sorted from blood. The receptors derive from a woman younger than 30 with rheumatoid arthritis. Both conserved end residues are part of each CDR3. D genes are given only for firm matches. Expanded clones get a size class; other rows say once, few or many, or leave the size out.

cdr3_aa: CASSPTGGGTDTQYF
cdr3_nt: TGTGCCAGCAGTCCGACAGGGGGCGGCACAGATACGCAGTATTTT
clone_size: NA
v_call: TRBV28
j_call: TRBJ2-3
d_call: TRBD1

cdr3_aa: CASSGRAGGSYEQYF
cdr3_nt: TGTGCCAGCAGTGGGAGAGCGGGGGGGAGCTACGAGCAGTACTTC
clone_size: NA
v_call: TRBV6-1
j_call: TRBJ2-7
d_call: TRBD2

cdr3_aa: CASSEYFSGERANEQFF
cdr3_nt: TGTGCCAGCAGTGAATATTTTTCAGGGGAGCGCGCAAATGAGCAGTTCTTC
clone_size: NA
v_call: TRBV25-1
j_call: TRBJ2-1
d_call: NA

cdr3_aa: CASSLGSGAGTDTQYF
cdr3_nt: TGTGCCAGCAGTTTAGGGTCAGGGGCAGGCACAGATACGCAGTATTTT
clone_size: NA
v_call: TRBV28
j_call: TRBJ2-3
d_call: NA

cdr3_aa: CASKGLIANQPQHF
cdr3_nt: TGTGCCAGCAAAGGTCTTATAGCAAATCAGCCCCAGCATTTT
clone_size: few
v_call: TRBV28
j_call: TRBJ1-5
d_call: NA

cdr3_aa: CASRTHPRTGTDTQYF
cdr3_nt: TGTGCCAGTAGGACCCACCCACGGACAGGCACAGATACGCAGTATTTT
clone_size: NA
v_call: TRBV19
j_call: TRBJ2-3
d_call: NA

cdr3_aa: CADSPSTDTQYF
cdr3_nt: TGTGCCGACAGCCCTTCCACAGATACGCAGTATTTT
clone_size: NA
v_call: TRBV7-9
j_call: TRBJ2-3
d_call: NA

cdr3_aa: CASSYLPGPGGTEAFF
cdr3_nt: TGTGCCAGCAGTTACTTACCGGGACCGGGAGGGACTGAAGCTTTCTTT
clone_size: NA
v_call: TRBV6-5
j_call: TRBJ1-1
d_call: NA

cdr3_aa: CASSLSGRSTDTQYF
cdr3_nt: TGTGCCAGCAGCTTAAGCGGGAGGAGCACAGATACGCAGTATTTT
clone_size: NA
v_call: TRBV7-6
j_call: TRBJ2-3
d_call: TRBD2

cdr3_aa: CASMGSAYEQYF
cdr3_nt: TGTGCCAGCATGGGGAGCGCCTACGAGCAGTACTTC
clone_size: NA
v_call: TRBV27
j_call: TRBJ2-7
d_call: NA

cdr3_aa: CASSVEDRGFDGYTF
cdr3_nt: TGTGCCAGCAGCGTAGAGGACAGGGGATTCGATGGCTACACCTTC
clone_size: NA
v_call: TRBV9
j_call: TRBJ1-2
d_call: TRBD1

cdr3_aa: CASSGWEWEHTEAFF
cdr3_nt: TGTGCCAGCAGTGGGTGGGAGTGGGAGCACACTGAAGCTTTCTTT
clone_size: NA
v_call: TRBV6-1
j_call: TRBJ1-1
d_call: NA

cdr3_aa: CASSLALAPGEQYF
cdr3_nt: TGTGCCAGCAGCCTCGCGTTGGCACCGGGCGAGCAGTACTTC
clone_size: NA
v_call: TRBV14
j_call: TRBJ2-7
d_call: NA

cdr3_aa: CASSQESTDLVSNGYTF
cdr3_nt: TGTGCCAGCAGCCAAGAGAGCACCGATTTAGTTTCAAATGGCTACACCTTC
clone_size: once
v_call: TRBV4-2
j_call: TRBJ1-2
d_call: NA

cdr3_aa: CASSEVTRGIGDIQYF
cdr3_nt: TGTGCCAGCAGTGAAGTGACCAGGGGAATAGGGGACATTCAGTACTTC
clone_size: NA
v_call: TRBV6-1
j_call: TRBJ2-4
d_call: NA

cdr3_aa: CASSWLAGDGTDTQYF
cdr3_nt: TGTGCCAGCAGCTGGCTAGCGGGAGATGGCACAGATACGCAGTATTTT
clone_size: NA
v_call: TRBV13
j_call: TRBJ2-3
d_call: TRBD2

cdr3_aa: CASRPGTGREKLFF
cdr3_nt: TGTGCCAGCAGACCCGGGACAGGGCGTGAAAAACTGTTTTTT
clone_size: NA
v_call: TRBV6-5
j_call: TRBJ1-4
d_call: TRBD1

cdr3_aa: CATKNTGELFF
cdr3_nt: TGTGCCACTAAGAACACCGGGGAGCTGTTTTTT
clone_size: NA
v_call: TRBV27
j_call: TRBJ2-2
d_call: NA

cdr3_aa: CASTLAGGPLETQYF
cdr3_nt: TGTGCCAGCACCCTAGCGGGAGGGCCCTTAGAGACCCAGTACTTC
clone_size: NA
v_call: TRBV6-1
j_call: TRBJ2-5
d_call: TRBD2

cdr3_aa: CASSHRTGLNTEAFF
cdr3_nt: TGTGCCAGCAGCCATAGGACAGGGCTGAACACTGAAGCTTTCTTT
clone_size: few
v_call: TRBV4-2
j_call: TRBJ1-1
d_call: TRBD1

cdr3_aa: CASSPTRGNQPQHF
cdr3_nt: TGTGCCAGCAGCCCAACTAGGGGCAATCAGCCCCAGCATTTT
clone_size: once
v_call: TRBV2
j_call: TRBJ1-5
d_call: NA

cdr3_aa: CASSLAPSTYEQYF
cdr3_nt: TGTGCCAGCAGCTTAGCGCCCTCTACCTACGAGCAGTACTTC
clone_size: NA
v_call: TRBV7-2
j_call: TRBJ2-7
d_call: NA

cdr3_aa: CASSPLAVSYNEQFF
cdr3_nt: TGCGCCAGCAGCCCCTTAGCGGTCTCCTACAATGAGCAGTTCTTC
clone_size: NA
v_call: TRBV4-1
j_call: TRBJ2-1
d_call: NA

cdr3_aa: CASSECGAGRDSNQPQHF
cdr3_nt: TGTGCCAGCAGCGAGTGCGGGGCGGGTCGTGACAGCAATCAGCCCCAGCATTTT
clone_size: NA
v_call: TRBV12-1
j_call: TRBJ1-5
d_call: NA

cdr3_aa: CASSLVGAGVLNEQFF
cdr3_nt: TGTGCCAGCAGCTTAGTAGGAGCGGGAGTTCTTAATGAGCAGTTCTTC
clone_size: NA
v_call: TRBV7-9
j_call: TRBJ2-1
d_call: TRBD2

cdr3_aa: CASSQGGDGPTQYF
cdr3_nt: TGTGCCAGCAGCCAAGGGGGGGACGGCCCTACGCAGTATTTT
clone_size: once
v_call: TRBV4-2
j_call: TRBJ2-3
d_call: NA

cdr3_aa: CASSMTDFYGYTF
cdr3_nt: TGTGCCAGTAGTATGACAGACTTCTATGGCTACACCTTC
clone_size: NA
v_call: TRBV19
j_call: TRBJ1-2
d_call: NA

cdr3_aa: CASSLSRGDRAGYEQYF
cdr3_nt: TGTGCCAGCAGTTTATCCCGGGGGGACAGGGCAGGCTACGAGCAGTACTTC
clone_size: once
v_call: TRBV27
j_call: TRBJ2-7
d_call: TRBD1

cdr3_aa: CASTSAGDSYGYTF
cdr3_nt: TGTGCCAGTACCTCGGCAGGGGATAGCTATGGCTACACCTTC
clone_size: NA
v_call: TRBV28
j_call: TRBJ1-2
d_call: NA

cdr3_aa: CASREGKGYTF
cdr3_nt: TGTGCCAGTAGAGAGGGAAAGGGCTACACCTTC
clone_size: few
v_call: TRBV19
j_call: TRBJ1-2
d_call: NA

cdr3_aa: CASGEATSTDTQYF
cdr3_nt: TGCGCCAGCGGCGAGGCTACTAGCACAGATACGCAGTATTTT
clone_size: NA
v_call: TRBV5-1
j_call: TRBJ2-3
d_call: NA

cdr3_aa: CARYSRGDYGYTF
cdr3_nt: TGTGCCCGTTACAGCAGGGGCGACTATGGCTACACCTTC
clone_size: NA
v_call: TRBV19
j_call: TRBJ1-2
d_call: NA

cdr3_aa: CASSPSGTSQGVFF
cdr3_nt: TGTGCCAGCAGCCCCAGTGGGACTAGCCAAGGGGTGTTTTTT
clone_size: NA
v_call: TRBV9
j_call: TRBJ1-4
d_call: NA

cdr3_aa: CASSLGGRRDPYNSPLHF
cdr3_nt: TGTGCCAGCAGCTTAGGGGGTCGCAGGGATCCTTATAATTCACCCCTCCACTTT
clone_size: NA
v_call: TRBV7-9
j_call: TRBJ1-6
d_call: NA

cdr3_aa: CASSFLLGGANTEAFF
cdr3_nt: TGTGCCAGCAGTTTCCTGCTTGGTGGGGCGAACACTGAAGCTTTCTTT
clone_size: NA
v_call: TRBV27
j_call: TRBJ1-1
d_call: NA

cdr3_aa: CASSYRAYEQFF
cdr3_nt: TGTGCCAGCAGTTACCGCGCATATGAGCAGTTCTTC
clone_size: NA
v_call: TRBV6-6
j_call: TRBJ2-1
d_call: NA

cdr3_aa: CASSPGVAEGQDEQYF
cdr3_nt: TGTGCCAGCAGTCCCGGGGTAGCGGAAGGACAGGACGAGCAGTACTTC
clone_size: few
v_call: TRBV6-4
j_call: TRBJ2-7
d_call: NA

cdr3_aa: CATSRDGGVGTSPLHF
cdr3_nt: TGTGCCACCAGCAGAGATGGAGGGGTGGGGACTTCACCCCTCCACTTT
clone_size: once
v_call: TRBV15
j_call: TRBJ1-6
d_call: NA

cdr3_aa: CASSQDREGVDIQYF
cdr3_nt: TGCGCCAGCAGCCAAGATCGAGAAGGGGTGGACATTCAGTACTTC
clone_size: NA
v_call: TRBV4-3
j_call: TRBJ2-4
d_call: NA

cdr3_aa: CASRLTSGPYNEQFF
cdr3_nt: TGTGCCAGTAGACTAACTAGCGGGCCGTACAATGAGCAGTTCTTC
clone_size: NA
v_call: TRBV19
j_call: TRBJ2-1
d_call: TRBD2